The 27 T cell receptor beta chains presented below share a single source sample, sequenced in a study of Tregs in tolerant kidney transplant recipients. TCRdb's copy holds only in-frame clones and misses some; the assay was immunoSEQ multiplex PCR. Seen here are tens of thousands of clones, about 89% observed once, and the top ten hold around 0.7%. Sequencing was performed on Tregs from blood. All receptors derive from a human donor in good health.

CDR3 protein: CASSPRDRAETQYF. In DNA form, the CDR3 reads TGTGCCAGCAGCCCCCGGGACAGGGCAGAGACCCAGTACTTC. This chain joins TRBV5-4 and TRBJ2-5, with 9 bases aligning to TRBD1. This CDR3 has 14 residues. With V trimmed by 4 bases and J by 4 bases, 5 bases remained unmatched. The germline V gene encodes CDR1 SGHNT and CDR2 YYREEE (reference sequence). The variable domain in full, completed from reference TRBV5-4 and TRBJ2-5, reads ETGVTQSPTHLIKTRGQQVTLRCSSQSGHNTVSWYQQALGQGPQFIFQYYREEENGRGNFPPRFSGLQFPNYSSELNVNALELDDSALYLCASSPRDRAETQYFGPGTRLLVL.

This clone was observed once. The rearrangement joins TRBV6-5 to TRBJ2-1, with 9 nucleotides matching TRBD2. The V segment lost 0 bases and the J segment 7 bases; nucleotides outside the gene matches: 7. The CDR3 consists of 16 residues. Germline V lookup: CDR1 MNHEY, CDR2 SVGAGI. The CDR3 spells CASSYSQSGGRNEQFF. CDR3 DNA sequence: TGTGCCAGCAGTTACTCGCAAAGCGGGGGGAGGAATGAGCAGTTCTTC.

This sequence joins TRBV7-9 and TRBJ2-5, with D tentatively TRBD1 (6 bases). The CDR3 has 12 amino acids. V dropped 4 bases and J dropped 4 bases, with 7 bases sitting between them. Germline CDR1 SEHNR, CDR2 FQNEAQ (reference sequence). The CDR3: CASSYRVETQYF. CDR3 in DNA: TGTGCCAGCAGCTACAGGGTAGAGACCCAGTACTTC.

The chain combines TRBV25-1 with TRBJ1-6; D is unclear. The CDR3 sequence is 15 residues long. V was trimmed by 3 bases and J by 4 bases, leaving 10 bases between them. Germline-derived CDR1 and CDR2 are MGHDK and SYGVNS. CDR3 amino acids: CASSDRGFYNSPLHF. CDR3 nucleotide sequence: TGTGCCAGCAGTGATAGAGGGTTTTATAATTCACCCCTCCACTTT.

The chain is built from TRBV27 and TRBJ2-1, with D maybe TRBD2 (6 bases). V shed 1 base and J shed 2 bases, with 9 bases lying between them. The CDR3 loop spans 15 amino acids. Per the germline V gene, CDR1 is MNHEY and CDR2 is SMNVEV (reference sequence). CDR3 in amino acids: CASSLLGGTYNEQFF. The CDR3 DNA sequence: TGTGCCAGCAGTTTATTGGGAGGTACCTACAATGAGCAGTTCTTC.

The chain is built from TRBV5-1 and TRBJ1-6; no definite D call. Between the trimmed V and J ends, which lost 3 bases and 15 bases, there was a span of 13 bases. CDR3 length equals 12 residues. Germline-derived CDR1 and CDR2 are SGHRS and YFSETQ. Here the CDR3 DNA reads TGCGCCAGCAGCTACGATAATTCAGTCCTCCACTTT. Amino acid sequence: CASSYDNSVLHF.

The chain is built from TRBV10-3 and TRBJ2-3; D unclear. This CDR3 has 15 amino acids. Germline values: CDR1 ENHRY, CDR2 SYGVKD. The V end was cut by 3 bases, the J end by 6 bases, with 16 bases between. For the CDR3, the DNA is TGTGCCATCAGTGAAGGTAGTGCCCGGTCCGATACGCAGTATTTT. Protein product: CAISEGSARSDTQYF.

In DNA form, the CDR3 reads TGCGCCAGCAGCTACGGGGGGTACCAAGAGACCCAGTACTTC. Protein product: CASSYGGYQETQYF. The rearrangement joins TRBV5-1 to TRBJ2-5, with TRBD2 matching over 7 bases. V trimming: 3 bases; J trimming: 0 bases; junction bases outside the gene matches: 2. CDR3 size: 14 residues. Germline-derived CDR1 and CDR2 are SGHRS and YFSETQ.

This chain uses TRBV5-1 with TRBJ2-7, with 11 bases that match TRBD2. CDR3 length: 15 amino acids. V lost 0 bases, J lost 1 base, and 0 bases stayed unmatched. Germline lookup yields CDR1 SGHRS and CDR2 YFSETQ. The DNA of the CDR3 is TGCGCCAGCAGCTTGGGACTAGCGGGATCCTACGAGCAGTACTTC. Amino acid sequence: CASSLGLAGSYEQYF.

This clone has only a few counts. J is TRBJ2-7 and V is TRBV6-5, with D hard to call. CDR3 length: 15 residues. V was shortened by 2 bases and J by 3 bases, with 14 bases between the two germline ends. Per the germline V gene, CDR1 is MNHEY and CDR2 is SVGAGI. This CDR3 is CASSYQVPDYYEQYF. For the CDR3, the DNA is TGTGCCAGCAGTTACCAGGTACCGGATTACTACGAGCAGTACTTC.

V usage is TRBV6-6 and J usage is TRBJ2-7, with 9 bases lining up with TRBD1. The CDR3 has 16 residues. Trimming took 1 base from V and 4 from J; bases not matched to a gene: 8. CDR1 and CDR2 (germline): MNHNY, SVGAGI (reference sequence). CDR3 DNA: TGTGCCAGCAGTTACTTCGGCCCGGGACAGGGTTACGAGCAGTACTTC. Amino acids: CASSYFGPGQGYEQYF.

The chain carries TRBV14 and TRBJ2-5; a possible D gene is TRBD1 (5 bases). This CDR3 is built from 16 residues. Germline CDR1 and CDR2: SGHDN and FVKESK. V shed 4 bases and J shed 0 bases, with 15 bases lying between them. The CDR3 coding sequence is TGTGCCAGCAGCCCACGTCGTAGGGGATACCAAGAGACCCAGTACTTC. Encoded protein: CASSPRRRGYQETQYF.

The chain links TRBV15 to TRBJ1-2; the D gene is possibly TRBD1 (5 bases). Germline V lookup: CDR1 LNHNV, CDR2 YYDKDF (reference sequence). The CDR3 is 13 residues long. V lost 6 bases and J lost 7, with 15 bases in between. CDR3 region: CATRDQTGSGYTF. The CDR3 DNA reads TGTGCCACCAGAGACCAAACAGGTTCTGGCTACACCTTC.

CDR3: CSAPGLAGFNEQFF. DNA for the CDR3: TGCAGCGCCCCCGGACTAGCGGGTTTCAATGAGCAGTTCTTC. The genes are TRBV29-1 and TRBJ2-1; TRBD2 matches 11 bases. The V gene's germline CDR1 is SQVTM and CDR2 ANQGSEA. The CDR3 is made up of 14 amino acids. V lost 7 bases and J lost 6; bases outside the gene matches: 8.

A single count supports this clone. The chain uses TRBV19 and TRBJ1-3; D gene ambiguous. Looked up from germline, CDR1 is LNHDA and CDR2 is SQIVND (reference sequence). The V and J ends lost 0 bases and 0 bases respectively, with 12 bases between them. This CDR3 is built from 17 residues. CDR3 loop: CASSIDPAGSSGNTIYF. Written as DNA, the CDR3 is TGTGCCAGTAGTATAGATCCGGCGGGCAGCTCTGGAAACACCATATATTTT.

The chain recombines TRBV4-2 with TRBJ1-2, with D perhaps matching TRBD1 (5 bases). V was shortened by 2 bases and J by 2 bases, with 12 bases between the two germline ends. This CDR3 is 15 amino acids long. Germline CDR1 LGHNA, CDR2 YNFKEQ. CDR3 in DNA: TGTGCCAGCAGCCAATTCCCAGGGCTCAACTATGGCTACACCTTC. Translating gives CASSQFPGLNYGYTF.

The chain is built from TRBV15 and TRBJ1-3, with D unclear. V was pared by 2 bases and J by 8 bases, with 10 bases between. Looked up from germline, CDR1 is LNHNV and CDR2 is YYDKDF (reference sequence). The CDR3 is 13 amino acids. The CDR3 DNA is TGTGCCACCAGCAGAATGATAGGAGACACCATATATTTT. It codes for CATSRMIGDTIYF.

The chain uses TRBV20-1 and TRBJ2-1; D is uncertain. V lost 5 bases to trimming and J lost 5 bases, with 4 bases between them. Germline loops: CDR1 DFQATT, CDR2 SNEGSKA (reference sequence). The CDR3 is 10 amino acids. In DNA, the CDR3 is TGCAGTGCTTTTAACAATGAGCAGTTCTTC. It specifies CSAFNNEQFF.

This chain connects TRBV7-9 to TRBJ2-6; D is unresolved. This CDR3 region has 14 residues. V was clipped by 11 bases and J by 1 base, with 12 bases between them. CDR1 is SEHNR and CDR2 is FQNEAQ in the germline V gene (reference sequence). The CDR3 protein is CAATPRSGANVLTF. The DNA for the CDR3 is TGTGCCGCTACGCCGAGGTCTGGGGCCAACGTCCTGACTTTC.

The chain has TRBV29-1 and TRBJ1-5; no reliable D call. The CDR3 consists of 14 residues. Germline loops: CDR1 SQVTM, CDR2 ANQGSEA. Trimming shortened V by 0 bases and J by 4 bases, and 10 bases separated the two germline ends. Written as DNA, the CDR3 is TGCAGCGTTGAAGAGGGGAAGGGTAATCAGCCCCAGCATTTT. It codes for CSVEEGKGNQPQHF. The variable domain in full, with the rest retrieved from reference TRBV29-1 and TRBJ1-5, is SAVISQKPSRDICQRGTSLTIQCQVDSQVTMMFWYRQQPGQSLTLIATANQGSEATYESGFVIDKFPISRPNLTFSTLTVSNMSPEDSSIYLCSVEEGKGNQPQHFGDGTRLSIL.

In nucleotides, the CDR3 is TGTGCCACCAGCAGGGGTGGGACAGATCATCAGCCCCAGCATTTT. Protein product: CATSRGGTDHQPQHF. V usage is TRBV15 and J usage is TRBJ1-5, with 7 bases aligning to TRBD1. The CDR3 spans 15 residues. Per germline, CDR1 LNHNV and CDR2 YYDKDF (reference sequence). Germline trimming cut 3 bases from V and 5 bases from J; bases unmatched to any gene: 7. The complete variable domain, with remaining parts taken from reference TRBV15 and TRBJ1-5, reads DAMVIQNPRYQVTQFGKPVTLSCSQTLNHNVMYWYQQKSSQAPKLLFHYYDKDFNNEADTPDNFQSRRPNTSFCFLDIRSPGLGDTAMYLCATSRGGTDHQPQHFGDGTRLSIL.

The chain joins TRBV5-3 to TRBJ1-5; 8 bases match TRBD1. TRBV5-3 is classed as an ORF, of uncertain function. The V gene end was trimmed by 4 bases and the J gene end by 2 bases; junction bases not matched to a gene: 8. The CDR3 is 16 residues long. The CDR3: CARSPYADRGNQPQHF. The CDR3 DNA sequence: TGTGCCAGAAGCCCCTACGCGGACAGGGGCAATCAGCCCCAGCATTTT.

The rearrangement joins TRBV6-5 to TRBJ2-7; 10 bases align to TRBD2. V dropped 6 bases and J dropped 2; count of bases not matched to a gene: 7. CDR1 MNHEY and CDR2 SVGAGI come from the germline V gene. CDR3 size: 15 residues. The CDR3, as DNA: TGTGCCAGCAGGATTCTAGCGGGAGTACCCTACGAGCAGTACTTC. Translated: CASRILAGVPYEQYF.

J is TRBJ2-1 and V is TRBV6-6; D is ambiguous. Germline CDR1 reads MNHNY; CDR2 reads SVGAGI (reference sequence). Trimming left V 5 bases short and J 8 bases short, with 10 bases between. This CDR3 is 12 amino acids long. The CDR3: CASSRWSDEQFF. CDR3 sequence (DNA): TGTGCCAGCAGTCGGTGGAGCGATGAGCAGTTCTTC.

This rearrangement joins TRBV5-1 to TRBJ2-1, with 8 bases aligning to TRBD1. This CDR3 contains 15 residues. With V trimmed by 4 bases and J by 8 bases, 11 bases remained unmatched. Germline-derived CDR1 and CDR2 are SGHRS and YFSETQ. For the CDR3, the DNA is TGCGCCAGCAGCAGGAACAGGGGGTTAATGTATGAGCAGTTCTTC. Translated: CASSRNRGLMYEQFF.

The chain joins TRBV28 to TRBJ1-5, with unresolved D. Germline CDR1 and CDR2: MDHEN and SYDVKM. The CDR3 is 16 amino acids. Trimming cost V 2 bases and J 0 bases, with 11 bases left between them. CDR3 region: CASSLGDTNSNQPQHF. The CDR3 DNA reads as TGTGCCAGCAGTTTAGGTGACACTAATAGCAATCAGCCCCAGCATTTT.

The V gene is TRBV18, the J gene TRBJ2-3; 13 positions match TRBD2. With V trimmed by 4 bases and J by 2 bases, 6 bases remained unmatched. Germline CDR1 is KGHSH and CDR2 is LQKENI. The CDR3 extends over 17 amino acids. The CDR3 here is CASSQRLAGGPTDTQYF. The CDR3 nucleotides read TGTGCCAGCTCACAACGACTAGCGGGGGGCCCCACAGATACGCAGTATTTT.